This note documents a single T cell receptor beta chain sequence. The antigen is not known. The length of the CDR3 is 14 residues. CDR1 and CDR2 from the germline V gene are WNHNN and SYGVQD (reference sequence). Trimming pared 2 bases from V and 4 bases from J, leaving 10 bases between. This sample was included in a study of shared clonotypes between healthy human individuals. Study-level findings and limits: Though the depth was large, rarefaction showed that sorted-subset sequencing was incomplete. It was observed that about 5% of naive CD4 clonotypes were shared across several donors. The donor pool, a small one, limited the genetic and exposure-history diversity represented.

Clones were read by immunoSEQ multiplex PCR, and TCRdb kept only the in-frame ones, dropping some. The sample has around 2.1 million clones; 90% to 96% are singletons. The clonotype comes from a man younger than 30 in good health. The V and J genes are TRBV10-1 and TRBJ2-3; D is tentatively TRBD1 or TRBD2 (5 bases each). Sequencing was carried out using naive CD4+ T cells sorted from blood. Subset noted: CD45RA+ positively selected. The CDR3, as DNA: TGCGCCAGCAGTGAGATGGGGACCGCAGATACGCAGTATTTT. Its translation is CASSEMGTADTQYF.